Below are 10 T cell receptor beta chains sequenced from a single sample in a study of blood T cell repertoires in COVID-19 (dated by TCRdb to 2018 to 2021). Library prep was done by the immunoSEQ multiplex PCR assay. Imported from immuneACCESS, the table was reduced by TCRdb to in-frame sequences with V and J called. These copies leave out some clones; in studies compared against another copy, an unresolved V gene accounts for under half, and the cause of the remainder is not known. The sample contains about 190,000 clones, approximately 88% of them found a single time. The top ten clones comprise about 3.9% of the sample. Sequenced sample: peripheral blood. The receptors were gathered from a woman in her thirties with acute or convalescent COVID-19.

CDR3 in amino acids: CASSLIDPDTGELFF. In nucleotides, the CDR3 is TGTGCCAGCAGCTTAATCGATCCGGACACCGGGGAGCTGTTTTTT. This chain connects TRBV7-9 to TRBJ2-2; D gene unclear. CDR1 SEHNR and CDR2 FQNEAQ come from the germline V gene (reference sequence). The CDR3 runs 15 residues. Between the trimmed V and J ends, which lost 2 bases and 3 bases, there was a span of 10 bases.

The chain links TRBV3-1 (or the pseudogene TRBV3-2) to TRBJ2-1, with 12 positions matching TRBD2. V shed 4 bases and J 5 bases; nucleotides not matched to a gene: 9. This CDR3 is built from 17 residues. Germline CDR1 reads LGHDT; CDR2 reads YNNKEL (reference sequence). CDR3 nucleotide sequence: TGTGCCAGCAGCCGCAGACTAGCGGGAGAAAGGGACAATGAGCAGTTCTTC. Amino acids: CASSRRLAGERDNEQFF.

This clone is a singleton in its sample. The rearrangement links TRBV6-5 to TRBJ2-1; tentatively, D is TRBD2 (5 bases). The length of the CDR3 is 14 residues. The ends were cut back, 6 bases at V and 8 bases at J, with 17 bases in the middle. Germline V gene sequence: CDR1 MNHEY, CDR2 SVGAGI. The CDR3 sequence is CASRPGLTADEQFF. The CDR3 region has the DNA TGTGCCAGCAGACCCGGACTCACTGCGGATGAGCAGTTCTTC.

CDR3 region: CSARATGARETQYF. As DNA, the CDR3 is TGCAGCGCCCGGGCTACAGGGGCAAGGGAGACCCAGTACTTC. V and J are TRBV29-1 and TRBJ2-5; 7 nucleotides agree with TRBD1. V lost 7 bases to trimming and J lost 5 bases; unmatched junction nucleotides: 13. CDR3 length equals 14 residues. Germline values: CDR1 SQVTM, CDR2 ANQGSEA. The full variable domain, in which reference TRBV29-1 and TRBJ2-5 provide the parts outside the CDR3, is SAVISQKPSRDICQRGTSLTIQCQVDSQVTMMFWYRQQPGQSLTLIATANQGSEATYESGFVIDKFPISRPNLTFSTLTVSNMSPEDSSIYLCSARATGARETQYFGPGTRLLVL.

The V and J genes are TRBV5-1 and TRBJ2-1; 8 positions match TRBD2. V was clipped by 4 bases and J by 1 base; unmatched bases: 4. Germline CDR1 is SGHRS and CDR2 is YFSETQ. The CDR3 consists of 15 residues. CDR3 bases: TGCGCCAGCAGCACCCGACTAGCGTCCTACAATGAGCAGTTCTTC. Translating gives CASSTRLASYNEQFF.

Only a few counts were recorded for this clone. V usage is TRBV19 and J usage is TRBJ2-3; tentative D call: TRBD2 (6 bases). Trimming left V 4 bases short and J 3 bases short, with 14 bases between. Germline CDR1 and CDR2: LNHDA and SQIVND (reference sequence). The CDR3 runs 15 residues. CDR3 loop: CASSTRGRRTDTQYF. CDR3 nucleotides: TGTGCCAGTAGTACCCGGGGGAGACGGACAGATACGCAGTATTTT.

The CDR3 loop is CASGEGSGTDTQYF. The CDR3 region has the DNA TGCGCCAGCGGCGAGGGCTCGGGCACAGATACGCAGTATTTT. The rearrangement joins TRBV5-1 to TRBJ2-3; D is perhaps TRBD2 (5 bases). Trimming pared 7 bases from V and 1 base from J, leaving 13 bases between. From germline, CDR1 is SGHRS and CDR2 YFSETQ. The CDR3 extends over 14 amino acids.

CDR3 loop: CASSRGQWGYNEQFF. CDR3 nucleotide sequence: TGCGCCAGCAGCAGGGGACAGTGGGGCTACAATGAGCAGTTCTTC. V usage is TRBV5-1 and J usage is TRBJ2-1; TRBD1 matches 7 bases. Germline values: CDR1 SGHRS, CDR2 YFSETQ. V trimming: 4 bases; J trimming: 3 bases; junction bases outside the gene matches: 7. This CDR3 is built from 15 residues.

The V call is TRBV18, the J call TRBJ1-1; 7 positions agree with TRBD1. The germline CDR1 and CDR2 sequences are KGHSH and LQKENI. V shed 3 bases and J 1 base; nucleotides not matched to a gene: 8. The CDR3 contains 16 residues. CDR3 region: CASSPGPGQPNTEAFF. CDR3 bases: TGTGCCAGCTCACCTGGTCCGGGACAGCCGAACACTGAAGCTTTCTTT.

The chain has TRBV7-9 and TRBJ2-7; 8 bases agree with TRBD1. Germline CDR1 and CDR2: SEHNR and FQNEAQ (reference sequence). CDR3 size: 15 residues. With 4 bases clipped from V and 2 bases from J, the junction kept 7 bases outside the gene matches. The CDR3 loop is CASSSRDRSTYEQYF. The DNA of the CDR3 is TGTGCCAGCAGCTCTCGGGACAGGAGCACCTACGAGCAGTACTTC.